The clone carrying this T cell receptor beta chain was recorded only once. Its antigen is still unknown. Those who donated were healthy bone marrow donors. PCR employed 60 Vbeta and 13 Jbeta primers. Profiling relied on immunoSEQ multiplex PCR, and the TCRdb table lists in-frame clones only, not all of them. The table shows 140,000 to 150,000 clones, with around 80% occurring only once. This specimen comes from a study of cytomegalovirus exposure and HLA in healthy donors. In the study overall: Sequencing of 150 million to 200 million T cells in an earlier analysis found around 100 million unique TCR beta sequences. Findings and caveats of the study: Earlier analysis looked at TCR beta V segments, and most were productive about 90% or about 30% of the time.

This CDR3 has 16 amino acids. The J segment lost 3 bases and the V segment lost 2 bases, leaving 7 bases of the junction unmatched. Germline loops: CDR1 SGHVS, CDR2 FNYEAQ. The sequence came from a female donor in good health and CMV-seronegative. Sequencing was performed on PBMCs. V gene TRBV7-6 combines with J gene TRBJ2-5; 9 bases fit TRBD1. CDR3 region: CASSLPHRGREETQYF. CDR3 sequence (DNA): TGTGCCAGCAGCTTACCTCACAGGGGGCGAGAAGAGACCCAGTACTTC.